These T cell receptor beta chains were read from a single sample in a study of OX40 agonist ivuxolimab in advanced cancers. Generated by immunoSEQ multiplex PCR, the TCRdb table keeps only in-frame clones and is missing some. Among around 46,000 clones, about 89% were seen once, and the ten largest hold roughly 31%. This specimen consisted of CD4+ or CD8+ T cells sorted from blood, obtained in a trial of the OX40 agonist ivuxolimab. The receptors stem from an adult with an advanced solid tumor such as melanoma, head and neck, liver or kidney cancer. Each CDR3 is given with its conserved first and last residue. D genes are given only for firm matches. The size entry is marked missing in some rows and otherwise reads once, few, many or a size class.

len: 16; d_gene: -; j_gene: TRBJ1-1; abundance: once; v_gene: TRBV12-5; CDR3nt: TGTGCTAGTGGTTTGGCACTAGAACCAGGGAGAGCGGGAGCTTTCTTT; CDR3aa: CASGLALEPGRAGAFF
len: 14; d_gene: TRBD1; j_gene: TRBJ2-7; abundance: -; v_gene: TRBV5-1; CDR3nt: TGCGCCAGCACCCATTCGGGACAGGGTTACGAGCAGTACTTC; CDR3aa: CASTHSGQGYEQYF
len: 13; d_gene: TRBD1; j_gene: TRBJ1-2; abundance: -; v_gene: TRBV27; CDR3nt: TGTGCCAGCAGTTTAGGGACAGGGGGCGTCTACACCTTC; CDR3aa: CASSLGTGGVYTF
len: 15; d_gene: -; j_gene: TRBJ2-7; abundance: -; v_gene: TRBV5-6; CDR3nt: TGTGCCAGCAGCTTGGTTCCTAGTGGGCCCGACGAGCAGTACTTC; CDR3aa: CASSLVPSGPDEQYF
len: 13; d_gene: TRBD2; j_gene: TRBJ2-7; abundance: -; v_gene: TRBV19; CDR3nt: TGTGCCACTACTAGCGGGAGGGCCCTCGAGCAGTACTTC; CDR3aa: CATTSGRALEQYF
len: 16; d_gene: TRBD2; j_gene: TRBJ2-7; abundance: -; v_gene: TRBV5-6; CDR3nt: TGTGCCAGCAGCTTGGGCATAGCGGGAGAGGGGTACGAGCAGTACTTC; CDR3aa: CASSLGIAGEGYEQYF
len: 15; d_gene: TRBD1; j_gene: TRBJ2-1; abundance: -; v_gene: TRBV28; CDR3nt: TGTGCCAGCAGTTTATGGGGACAGGGCGGTAATGAGCAGTTCTTC; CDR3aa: CASSLWGQGGNEQFF
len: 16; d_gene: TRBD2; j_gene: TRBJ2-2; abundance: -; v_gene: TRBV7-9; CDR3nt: TGTGCCAGCAGCCCCACTCTTGGCGCAGCGGGAGATGAGCTGTTTTTT; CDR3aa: CASSPTLGAAGDELFF
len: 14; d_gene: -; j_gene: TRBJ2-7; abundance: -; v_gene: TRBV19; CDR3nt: TGTGCCAGTAGTACCTCGGGCGGGGGCCTGGAGCAGTACTTC; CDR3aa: CASSTSGGGLEQYF
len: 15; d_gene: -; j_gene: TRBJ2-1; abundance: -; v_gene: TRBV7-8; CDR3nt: TGTGCCAGCAGCTTAGAACTAGGATTCCACAATGAGCAGTTCTTC; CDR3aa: CASSLELGFHNEQFF
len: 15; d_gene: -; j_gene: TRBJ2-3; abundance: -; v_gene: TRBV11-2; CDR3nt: TGTGCCAGCAGCTTACGCAGGAATCCAGGAGATACGCAGTATTTT; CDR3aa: CASSLRRNPGDTQYF
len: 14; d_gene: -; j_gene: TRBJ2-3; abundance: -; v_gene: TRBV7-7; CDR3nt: TGTGCTAGCAGCTTAAGCCCAGCGGGAGATACGCAGTATTTT; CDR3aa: CASSLSPAGDTQYF
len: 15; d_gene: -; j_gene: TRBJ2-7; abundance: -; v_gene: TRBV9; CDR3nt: TGTGCCAGCAGCGTTTCGGGACTTAGCCCCTACGAGCAGTACTTC; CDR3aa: CASSVSGLSPYEQYF
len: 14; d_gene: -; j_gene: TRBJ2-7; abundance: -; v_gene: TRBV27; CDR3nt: TGTGCCAGCAGTCCCGAAGGACAGTCATACGAGCAGTACTTC; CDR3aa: CASSPEGQSYEQYF
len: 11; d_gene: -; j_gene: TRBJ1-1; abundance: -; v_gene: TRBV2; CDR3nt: TGTGCCAGCAGTGTGAACACTGAAGCTTTCTTT; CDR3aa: CASSVNTEAFF
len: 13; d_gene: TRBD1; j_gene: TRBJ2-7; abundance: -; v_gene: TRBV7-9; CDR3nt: TGTGCCAGCAGCGGGGGACAGGGCTACGAGCAGTACTTC; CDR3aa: CASSGGQGYEQYF
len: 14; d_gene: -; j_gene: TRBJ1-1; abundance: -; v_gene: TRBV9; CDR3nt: TGTGCCAGCAGCGTAGGTCAGGTGAACACTGAAGCTTTCTTT; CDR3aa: CASSVGQVNTEAFF
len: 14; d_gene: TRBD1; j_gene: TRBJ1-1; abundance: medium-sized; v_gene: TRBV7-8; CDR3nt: TGTGCCAGCAGCTTAGGGACAGGGAACACTGAAGCTTTCTTT; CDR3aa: CASSLGTGNTEAFF